Listed below are T cell receptor beta chains from one sample, sequenced in a study of blood T cell repertoires in COVID-19. Produced via immunoSEQ multiplex PCR; TCRdb's table is partial and in-frame only. Of about 410,000 clones listed, more than 80% are singletons. Sequences were obtained from peripheral blood. Receptor source: a young woman with active or convalescent COVID-19. The CDR3 runs from the conserved cysteine through the conserved F or W. A D gene is named only where the DNA matches it firmly.

J | V | D | CDR3
TRBJ1-4 | TRBV25-1 | TRBD1 | CATNRGEKLFF
TRBJ1-2 | TRBV7-9 | - | CASSPEVSGYTF
TRBJ1-1 | TRBV5-4 | - | CASSRTGWNTEAFF
TRBJ2-7 | TRBV7-2 | TRBD1 | CASSHRGRTYEQYF
TRBJ2-1 | TRBV29-1 | TRBD1 | CSVEGQGGIYNEQFF
TRBJ2-7 | TRBV4-2 | TRBD1 | CASSQAFSPGGNYEQYF
TRBJ2-7 | TRBV10-3 | - | CAISEAPGTTYEQYF
TRBJ2-7 | TRBV4-1 | - | CASSQGLRGYEQYF
TRBJ1-6 | TRBV19 | TRBD1 | CASSTATGANSPLHF
TRBJ2-6 | TRBV19 | TRBD1 | CASSVTGGLFSGANVLTF
TRBJ2-2 | TRBV18 | - | CASSRSGLNTGELFF
TRBJ1-2 | TRBV19 | - | CASSSREGSFGYTF
TRBJ1-1 | TRBV6-1 | - | CASSEALGRGGTEAFF
TRBJ1-2 | TRBV6-5 | - | CASSPREGGHYGYTF
TRBJ2-5 | TRBV27 | - | CASSPSGVGTQYF
TRBJ2-3 | TRBV18 | TRBD2 | CASSLGREGQDTQYF
TRBJ2-5 | TRBV5-1 | TRBD2 | CASSGLAGGPEETQYF
TRBJ2-3 | TRBV6-1 | TRBD2 | CASSESWTSGGTDTQYF
TRBJ1-5 | TRBV4-1 | TRBD1 | CASSQAPPSAGTGNQPQHF
TRBJ1-5 | TRBV2 | TRBD1 | CASSDRTGNNQPQHF
TRBJ2-7 | TRBV6-1 | - | CASSEYGQGIYEQYF
TRBJ1-1 | TRBV27 | - | CASSLITGYTEAFF
TRBJ1-1 | TRBV7-6 | - | CASSLEHSLNTEAFF
TRBJ2-1 | TRBV3-1/TRBV3-2 | - | CASSQASFHNEQFF
TRBJ2-3 | TRBV6-5 | TRBD2 | CASRGLGDTQYF
TRBJ2-7 | TRBV19 | - | CASSIGIRAYEQYF